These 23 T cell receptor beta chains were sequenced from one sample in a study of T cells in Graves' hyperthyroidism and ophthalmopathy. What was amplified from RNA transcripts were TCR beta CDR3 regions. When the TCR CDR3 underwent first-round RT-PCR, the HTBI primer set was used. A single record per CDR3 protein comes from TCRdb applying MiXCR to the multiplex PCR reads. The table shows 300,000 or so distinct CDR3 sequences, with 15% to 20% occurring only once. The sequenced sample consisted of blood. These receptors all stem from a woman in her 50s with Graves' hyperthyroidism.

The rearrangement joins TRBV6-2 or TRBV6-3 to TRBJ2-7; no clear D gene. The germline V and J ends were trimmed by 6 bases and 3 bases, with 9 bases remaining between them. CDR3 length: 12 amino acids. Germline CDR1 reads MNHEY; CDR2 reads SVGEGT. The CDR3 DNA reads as TGTGCCAGCAGAACGTCAGTCTACGAGCAGTACGTC. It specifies CASRTSVYEQYV.

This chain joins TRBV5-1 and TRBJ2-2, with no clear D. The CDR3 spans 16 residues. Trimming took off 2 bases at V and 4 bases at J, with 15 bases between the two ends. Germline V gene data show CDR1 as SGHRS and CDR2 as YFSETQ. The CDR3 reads CASSFLRTGSTGELFF. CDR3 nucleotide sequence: TGCGCCAGCAGCTTCCTCCGGACGGGTAGCACCGGGGAGCTGTTTTTT.

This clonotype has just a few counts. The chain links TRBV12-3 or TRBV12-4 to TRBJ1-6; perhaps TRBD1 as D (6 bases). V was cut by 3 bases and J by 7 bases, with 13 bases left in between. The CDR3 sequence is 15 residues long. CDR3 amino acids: CASSFGGPKNSPLHF. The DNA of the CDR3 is TGTGCCAGCAGTTTTGGGGGGCCTAAGAATTCACCCCTCCACTTT.

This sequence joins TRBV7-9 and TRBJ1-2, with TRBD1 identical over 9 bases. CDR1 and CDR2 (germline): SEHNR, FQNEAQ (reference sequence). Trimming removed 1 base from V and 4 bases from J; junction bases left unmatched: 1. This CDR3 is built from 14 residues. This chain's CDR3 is CASSLVQGAYGYTF. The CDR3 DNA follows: TGTGCCAGCAGCTTAGTACAGGGGGCCTATGGCTACACCTTC.

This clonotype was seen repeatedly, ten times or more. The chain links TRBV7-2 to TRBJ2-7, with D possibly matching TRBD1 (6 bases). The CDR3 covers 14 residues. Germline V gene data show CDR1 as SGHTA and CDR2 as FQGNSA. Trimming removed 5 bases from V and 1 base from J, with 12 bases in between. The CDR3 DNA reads TGTGCCAGCAGCCCACAACAGGGATCCTACGAGCAGTACGTC. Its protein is CASSPQQGSYEQYV.

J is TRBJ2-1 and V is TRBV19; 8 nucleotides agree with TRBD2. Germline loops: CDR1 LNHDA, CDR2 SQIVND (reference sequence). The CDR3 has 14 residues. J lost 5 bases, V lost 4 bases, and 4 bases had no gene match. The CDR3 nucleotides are TGTGCCAGTAGTACCATACTAGCGGACAATGAGCAGTTCTTC. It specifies CASSTILADNEQFF. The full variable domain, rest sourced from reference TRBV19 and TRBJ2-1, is DGGITQSPKYLFRKEGQNVTLSCEQNLNHDAMYWYRQDPGQGLRLIYYSQIVNDFQKGDIAEGYSVSREKKESFPLTVTSAQKNPTAFYLCASSTILADNEQFFGPGTRLTVL.

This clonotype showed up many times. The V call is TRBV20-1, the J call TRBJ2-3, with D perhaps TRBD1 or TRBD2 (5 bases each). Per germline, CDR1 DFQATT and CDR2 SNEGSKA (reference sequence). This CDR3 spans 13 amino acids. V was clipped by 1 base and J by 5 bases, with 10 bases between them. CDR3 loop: CSARVGTEDTQYF. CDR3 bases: TGCAGTGCTAGAGTCGGGACGGAAGATACGCAGTATTTT.

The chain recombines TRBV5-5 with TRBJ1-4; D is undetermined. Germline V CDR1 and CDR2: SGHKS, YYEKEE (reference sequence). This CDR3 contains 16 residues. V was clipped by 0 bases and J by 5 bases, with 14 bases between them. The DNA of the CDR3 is TGTGCCAGCAGCTTGGTCCCCCGGTATGAAAATGAAAAACTGTTTTTT. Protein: CASSLVPRYENEKLFF.

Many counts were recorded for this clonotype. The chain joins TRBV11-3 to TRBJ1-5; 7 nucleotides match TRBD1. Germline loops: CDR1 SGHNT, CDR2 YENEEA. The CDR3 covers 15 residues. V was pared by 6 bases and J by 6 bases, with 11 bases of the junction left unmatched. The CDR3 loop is CASRGPETGIQPQHF. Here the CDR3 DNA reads TGTGCCAGCAGGGGACCAGAGACAGGGATTCAGCCCCAGCATTTT. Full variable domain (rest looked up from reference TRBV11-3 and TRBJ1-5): EAGVVQSPRYKIIEKKQPVAFWCNPISGHNTLYWYLQNLGQGPELLIRYENEEAVDDSQLPKDRFSAERLKGVDSTLKIQPAELGDSAVYLCASRGPETGIQPQHFGDGTRLSIL.

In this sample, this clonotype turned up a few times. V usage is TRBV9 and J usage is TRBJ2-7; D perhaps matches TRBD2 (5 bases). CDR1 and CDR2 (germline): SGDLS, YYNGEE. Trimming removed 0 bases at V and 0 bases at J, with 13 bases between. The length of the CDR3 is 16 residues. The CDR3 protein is CASSVGGRESSYEQYF. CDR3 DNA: TGTGCCAGCAGCGTAGGGGGAAGGGAGAGCTCCTACGAGCAGTACTTC.

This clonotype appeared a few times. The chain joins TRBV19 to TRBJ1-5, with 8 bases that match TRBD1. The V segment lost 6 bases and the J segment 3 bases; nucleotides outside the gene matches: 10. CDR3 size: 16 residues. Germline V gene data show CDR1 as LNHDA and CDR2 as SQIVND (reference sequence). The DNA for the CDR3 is TGTGCCAGTAGAGCCCCGGGACAGGTTTTCAATCAGCCCCAGCATTTT. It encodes CASRAPGQVFNQPQHF. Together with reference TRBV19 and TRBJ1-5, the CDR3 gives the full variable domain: DGGITQSPKYLFRKEGQNVTLSCEQNLNHDAMYWYRQDPGQGLRLIYYSQIVNDFQKGDIAEGYSVSREKKESFPLTVTSAQKNPTAFYLCASRAPGQVFNQPQHFGDGTRLSIL.

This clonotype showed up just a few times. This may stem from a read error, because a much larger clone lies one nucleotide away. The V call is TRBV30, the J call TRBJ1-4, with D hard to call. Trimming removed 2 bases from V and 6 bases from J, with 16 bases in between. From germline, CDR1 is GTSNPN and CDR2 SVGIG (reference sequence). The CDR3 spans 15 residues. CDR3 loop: CAWSLHRTADEKLFF. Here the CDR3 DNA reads TGTGCCTGGAGTCTACACAGAACGGCAGATGAAAAACTGTTTTTT.

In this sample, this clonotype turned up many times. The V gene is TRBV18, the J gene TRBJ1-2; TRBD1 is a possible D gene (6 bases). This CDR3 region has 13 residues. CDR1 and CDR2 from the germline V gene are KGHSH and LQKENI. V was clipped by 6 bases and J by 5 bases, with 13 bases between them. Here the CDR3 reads CASSLGHEYGYTF. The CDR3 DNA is TGTGCCAGCTCCCTGGGACACGAGTATGGCTACACCTTC.

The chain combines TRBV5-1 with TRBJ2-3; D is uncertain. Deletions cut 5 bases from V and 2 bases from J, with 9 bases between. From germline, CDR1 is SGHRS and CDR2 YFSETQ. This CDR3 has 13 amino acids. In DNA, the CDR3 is TGCGCCAGCAGGCCCGAATACACAGATACGCAGTATTTT. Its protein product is CASRPEYTDTQYF.

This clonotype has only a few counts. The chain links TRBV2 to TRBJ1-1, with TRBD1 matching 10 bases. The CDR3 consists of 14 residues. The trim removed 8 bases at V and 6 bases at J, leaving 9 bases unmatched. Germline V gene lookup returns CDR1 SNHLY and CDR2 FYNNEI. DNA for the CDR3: TGTGCCAGCCGAGGGGGACAGGGGATCCCTGAAGCTTTCTTT. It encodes CASRGGQGIPEAFF.

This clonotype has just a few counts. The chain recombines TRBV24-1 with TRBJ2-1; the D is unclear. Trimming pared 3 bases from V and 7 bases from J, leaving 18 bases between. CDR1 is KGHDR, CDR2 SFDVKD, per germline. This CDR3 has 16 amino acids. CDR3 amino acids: CATSDTKALSTNEQFF. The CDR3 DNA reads TGTGCCACCAGTGATACTAAGGCGCTCTCAACGAATGAGCAGTTCTTC.

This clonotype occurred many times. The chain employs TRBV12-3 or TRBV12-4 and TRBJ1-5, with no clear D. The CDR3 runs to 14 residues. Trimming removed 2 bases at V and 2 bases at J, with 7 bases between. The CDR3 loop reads CASSLFPRNQPQHF. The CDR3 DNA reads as TGTGCCAGCAGTTTATTTCCCCGCAATCAGCCCCAGCATTTT.

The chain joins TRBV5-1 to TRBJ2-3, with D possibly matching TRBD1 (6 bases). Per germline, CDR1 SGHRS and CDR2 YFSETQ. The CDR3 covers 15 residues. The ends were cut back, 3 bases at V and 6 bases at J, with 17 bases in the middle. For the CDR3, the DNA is TGCGCCAGCAGCTCAGGGACAACGGAGGTTGATACGCAGTATTTT. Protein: CASSSGTTEVDTQYF. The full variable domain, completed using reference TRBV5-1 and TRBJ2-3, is KAGVTQTPRYLIKTRGQQVTLSCSPISGHRSVSWYQQTPGQGLQFLFEYFSETQRNKGNFPGRFSGRQFSNSRSEMNVSTLELGDSALYLCASSSGTTEVDTQYFGPGTRLTVL.

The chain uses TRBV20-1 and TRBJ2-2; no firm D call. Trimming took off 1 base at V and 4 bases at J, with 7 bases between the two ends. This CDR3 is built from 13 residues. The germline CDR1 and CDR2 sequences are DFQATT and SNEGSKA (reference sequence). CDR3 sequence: CSARVLSTGELFF. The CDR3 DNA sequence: TGCAGTGCTAGAGTCCTGAGCACCGGGGAGCTGTTTTTT.

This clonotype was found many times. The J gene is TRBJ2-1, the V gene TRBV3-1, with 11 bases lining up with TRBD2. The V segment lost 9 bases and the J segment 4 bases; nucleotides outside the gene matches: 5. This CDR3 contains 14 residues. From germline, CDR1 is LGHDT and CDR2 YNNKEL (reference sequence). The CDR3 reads CASLAGGLYNEQFF. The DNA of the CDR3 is TGTGCCAGTCTAGCGGGGGGCCTATACAATGAGCAGTTCTTC.

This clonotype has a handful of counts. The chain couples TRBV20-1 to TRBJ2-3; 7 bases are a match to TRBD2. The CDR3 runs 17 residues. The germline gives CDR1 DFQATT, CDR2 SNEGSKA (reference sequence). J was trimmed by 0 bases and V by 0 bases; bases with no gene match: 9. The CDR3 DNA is TGCAGTGCTAGAGATTCCTCTAGCGGCCTAAGCACAGATACGCAGTATTTT. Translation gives CSARDSSSGLSTDTQYF.

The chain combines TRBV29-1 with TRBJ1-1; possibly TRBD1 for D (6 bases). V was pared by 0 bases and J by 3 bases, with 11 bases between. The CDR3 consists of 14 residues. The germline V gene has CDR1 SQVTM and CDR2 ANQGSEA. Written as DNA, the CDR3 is TGCAGCGTTGAAGAAGGGGGGCGGTACACTGAAGCTTTCTTT. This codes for CSVEEGGRYTEAFF.

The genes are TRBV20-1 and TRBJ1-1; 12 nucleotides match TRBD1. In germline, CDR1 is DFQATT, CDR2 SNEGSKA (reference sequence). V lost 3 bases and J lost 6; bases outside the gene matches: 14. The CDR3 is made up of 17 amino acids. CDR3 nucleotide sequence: TGCAGTGCTAGTCGGGGGGACAGGGGGCGCGGATTTCCTGAAGCTTTCTTT. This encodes CSASRGDRGRGFPEAFF.